What follows are 10 T cell receptor beta chains derived from one specimen sequenced in a study of T-cell reconstitution after alpha-beta-depleted transplantation in children (dated by TCRdb to about 2016). Library creation used PCR. The sequencer was an Illumina HiSeq 2500. TCR library preparation used molecular barcoding, with unique molecular identifiers applied to normalize quantification of the TCRbeta repertoire. The raw public data were reprocessed by TCRdb itself: fastp quality trimming at Q25, MiXCR clonotype calling, in-frame beta chains only. For every CDR3 protein sequence, its rows merge into one entry that carries the most common genes and DNA. Here the sample has around 380,000 distinct CDR3 sequences; under 13% occur a single time. Together, the top ten hold roughly 5% of the sample. The sample was PBMCs from the stem cell graft donor, taken from the stem cell graft. The receptors shown here come from a human donor who donated a stem cell graft to a child with acute myeloid leukemia.

This clonotype appeared a few times. CDR3 amino acids: CATSRDSFYGYTF. In nucleotides, the CDR3 is TGTGCCACCAGTCGGGACAGCTTCTATGGCTACACCTTC. This chain links TRBV24-1 with TRBJ1-2, with 7 bases aligning to TRBD1. Trimming at V came to 6 bases and at J to 4 bases, leaving 4 bases not matched to a gene. The CDR3 extends over 13 amino acids. Germline lookup yields CDR1 KGHDR and CDR2 SFDVKD.

This clonotype showed up just a few times. This chain joins TRBV10-3 and TRBJ2-3; the match to TRBD2 covers 10 bases. In germline, CDR1 is ENHRY, CDR2 SYGVKD. The CDR3 consists of 16 residues. V dropped 1 base and J dropped 4; count of bases not matched to a gene: 5. The DNA of the CDR3 is TGTGCCATCAGTGAGTTAGCGGGAGGATGGGCAGATACGCAGTATTTT. Translating it yields CAISELAGGWADTQYF.

The chain links TRBV4-1 to TRBJ1-2; no reliable D call. Germline CDR1 MGHRA, CDR2 YSYEKL. The V end lost 0 bases, the J end lost 8 bases, and 16 bases lay between the germline ends. This CDR3 spans 15 amino acids. The CDR3 spells CASSQETSRIEGYTF. CDR3 sequence (DNA): TGCGCCAGCAGCCAAGAAACTTCCAGGATCGAGGGCTACACCTTC.

This clonotype was counted ten times or more. This rearrangement joins TRBV5-1 to TRBJ1-3; no reliable D call. The germline gives CDR1 SGHRS, CDR2 YFSETQ. This CDR3 is built from 13 residues. Trimming took 0 bases from V and 0 from J, leaving 1 base between them. CDR3 sequence reads: CASSLGSGNTIYF. The CDR3 DNA reads TGCGCCAGCAGCTTGGGCTCTGGAAACACCATATATTTT.

V usage is TRBV2 and J usage is TRBJ2-5; 7 bases map to TRBD2. Looked up from germline, CDR1 is SNHLY and CDR2 is FYNNEI. CDR3 size: 16 residues. Trimming took 0 bases from V and 5 from J; bases not matched to a gene: 9. The DNA of the CDR3 is TGTGCCAGCAGTGAAGCACTGGCGGGAGTGTGGGAGACCCAGTACTTC. Its protein is CASSEALAGVWETQYF.

This clonotype appeared a few times. The chain combines TRBV28 with TRBJ2-7; 7 bases are a match to TRBD1. The CDR3 has 14 residues. Trimming removed 5 bases from V and 0 bases from J; junction bases left unmatched: 4. Germline loops: CDR1 MDHEN, CDR2 SYDVKM. CDR3 nucleotide sequence: TGTGCCAGCAGTCTAGGGACAGCCTCCTACGAGCAGTACGTC. Its translation is CASSLGTASYEQYV.

This chain joins TRBV6-1 and TRBJ2-3; D uncertain. The CDR3 runs 16 residues. Germline V CDR1 and CDR2: MNHNS, SASEGT. The ends were cut back, 7 bases at V and 4 bases at J, with 21 bases in the middle. The CDR3 DNA follows: TGTGCCAGCATTGAGGCCTTTGACCCGGGCCCAGATACGCAGTATTTT. This codes for CASIEAFDPGPDTQYF.

This clonotype was seen at least ten times. This chain links TRBV5-1 with TRBJ1-3, with TRBD1 as a possible D gene (5 bases). This CDR3 has 17 amino acids. Germline-derived CDR1 and CDR2 are SGHRS and YFSETQ. V was clipped by 4 bases and J by 2 bases, with 19 bases between them. The CDR3 bases are TGCGCCAGCAGCCCAAGGACAAGCCGAGGGACTGGAAACACCATATATTTT. Translating gives CASSPRTSRGTGNTIYF.

This clonotype was counted a few times. The chain uses TRBV7-2 and TRBJ2-7; 7 nucleotides match TRBD1. The ends lost 6 bases at V and 3 bases at J; junction bases unmatched: 11. The CDR3 runs 15 residues. The germline CDR1 and CDR2 sequences are SGHTA and FQGNSA. The CDR3 protein is CASSTTETGIYEQYF. The CDR3 nucleotides read TGTGCCAGCAGTACGACTGAGACAGGGATCTACGAGCAGTACTTC.

This clonotype came up a few times. This chain's CDR3 is CSARASGVIFTGELFF. As DNA, the CDR3 is TGCAGTGCTAGAGCCTCGGGGGTTATTTTCACCGGGGAGCTGTTTTTT. This chain joins TRBV20-1 and TRBJ2-2, with D perhaps TRBD2 (6 bases). The CDR3 has 16 residues. Per the germline V gene, CDR1 is DFQATT and CDR2 is SNEGSKA (reference sequence). V was shortened by 1 base and J by 4 bases, with 16 bases between the two germline ends.